What follows is one T cell receptor beta chain and its context. This entry belongs to a study of blood T cell repertoires in COVID-19. Germline V gene data show CDR1 as MNHNY and CDR2 as SVGAGI (reference sequence). J gave up 3 bases and V 4 bases, and 4 bases lay outside the gene matches. The CDR3 has 14 amino acids. Method: immunoSEQ multiplex PCR; TCRdb's copy keeps in-frame clones and lacks some. The sample holds approximately 440,000 clones, roughly 88% seen once. The chain couples TRBV6-6 to TRBJ2-3, with 7 bases aligning to TRBD1. The receptor comes from a woman aged 50 to 65 with COVID-19, enrolled during active disease. Material: peripheral blood. CDR3 amino acids: CASSSRQGTDTQYF. CDR3 DNA: TGTGCCAGCAGTTCTAGACAGGGAACAGATACGCAGTATTTT.